This entry describes one T cell receptor beta chain. This entry is derived from a study of CD8 T cells in Susac syndrome. An input of roughly 0.5 to 1 ug of RNA was subjected to reverse transcription using random hexamers. TCRdb ran MiXCR on the immunoSEQ multiplex PCR reads and lists one entry per CDR3 protein. The table includes 150,000 or so distinct CDR3 sequences, approximately 94% detected once. The sequence derives from a human donor with multiple sclerosis. Sequencing input: CD8+ T cells from PBMCs.

CDR3 DNA sequence: TGTGCCACCAGAGGCGGGGGGGACCCAGATACGCAGTATTTT. Encoded protein: CATRGGGDPDTQYF. V is TRBV5-4 and J is TRBJ2-3; 9 bases agree with TRBD2. CDR1 and CDR2 from the germline V gene are SGHNT and YYREEE (reference sequence). The V and J ends lost 9 bases and 4 bases, in that order; junction bases with no gene match: 9. The CDR3 runs to 14 residues.